The sample holds one count of the clone carrying this T cell receptor beta chain. No antigen is known for it. Sequencing was performed with immunoSEQ multiplex PCR; in TCRdb, only in-frame clones are kept and a portion is missing. In the table there are over 90,000 clones, about 90% of which are singletons. The data were taken from a study of T cell responses to AZD1222 COVID-19 vaccine. General study results and limits: Of the AZD1222 recipients, only five to seven were seropositive at baseline. Targeting of unmutated variant regions was reportedly seen in nearly half of spike-specific TCRs. Donors were largely white British and mainly female; clonal diversity was possibly underestimated. The peak T cell response came first, and repertoires were sampled only after it.

The J segment lost 0 bases and the V segment lost 3 bases, leaving 3 bases of the junction unmatched. CDR3 length equals 15 residues. Germline V gene sequence: CDR1 SGHNT, CDR2 YYREEE (reference sequence). The sequence was collected from an adult in good health. The chain has TRBV5-4 and TRBJ1-3, with 7 bases fitting TRBD1. The sequenced sample was peripheral blood, obtained on day 0 of AZD1222 vaccination. The DNA of the CDR3 is TGTGCCAGCAGCTCCGGGACAGCCTCTGGAAACACCATATATTTT. Its translation: CASSSGTASGNTIYF.